These 23 T cell receptor beta chains came from one sample sequenced in a study of PD-1 blockade in classical Hodgkin lymphoma. The method was immunoSEQ multiplex PCR; TCRdb's version includes in-frame clones alone and lacks a portion of them. The sample holds some 93,000 clones; approximately 92% are singletons and the top ten take around 10%. Relapse was seen in all patients after autologous stem cell transplantation, and brentuximab vedotin exposure was variable. This specimen was peripheral blood mononuclear cells (PBMCs), taken before the second cycle of nivolumab. These receptors originate from a human donor with classical Hodgkin lymphoma.

V gene TRBV5-1 combines with J gene TRBJ2-1, with 7 bases aligning to TRBD2. The trim removed 0 bases at V and 4 bases at J, leaving 7 bases unmatched. CDR3 length equals 16 residues. The V gene's germline CDR1 is SGHRS and CDR2 YFSETQ. CDR3 in DNA: TGCGCCAGCAGCTTGGCCCCTGCGGGGGTTTACAATGAGCAGTTCTTC. Residues: CASSLAPAGVYNEQFF.

This rearrangement joins TRBV28 to TRBJ1-5; D might be TRBD1 (6 bases). The CDR3 covers 17 residues. CDR1 MDHEN and CDR2 SYDVKM come from the germline V gene. V shed 0 bases and J shed 0 bases, with 12 bases lying between them. CDR3 residues: CASSLWDSRYSNQPQHF. The CDR3 DNA is TGTGCCAGCAGTTTATGGGACAGCAGATATAGCAATCAGCCCCAGCATTTT.

This CDR3 is CASSLGALGALNYGYTF. Here the CDR3 DNA reads TGTGCCAGCAGCTTAGGGGCCCTGGGGGCTCTTAACTATGGCTACACCTTC. This rearrangement joins TRBV7-9 to TRBJ1-2; tentative D call: TRBD1 (6 bases). The CDR3 has 17 amino acids. Germline V gives CDR1 SEHNR, CDR2 FQNEAQ (reference sequence). Trimming took 1 base from V and 1 from J, leaving 16 bases between them.

The chain couples TRBV29-1 to TRBJ2-2; D is perhaps TRBD1 (5 bases). Trimming stripped 4 bases from V and 0 bases from J, with 9 bases between. Germline loops: CDR1 SQVTM, CDR2 ANQGSEA. The CDR3 is made up of 14 amino acids. The CDR3 sequence is CSVGDRTNTGELFF. CDR3 DNA sequence: TGCAGCGTTGGTGACAGAACGAACACCGGGGAGCTGTTTTTT.

This chain uses TRBV20-1 with TRBJ1-2; no clear D. V lost 4 bases to trimming and J lost 4 bases, with 7 bases between them. The CDR3 sequence is 11 residues long. CDR1 and CDR2 from the germline V gene are DFQATT and SNEGSKA (reference sequence). CDR3 nucleotide sequence: TGCAGTGCTATTACAGTCTATGGCTACACCTTC. Translating it yields CSAITVYGYTF.

This chain uses TRBV5-1 with TRBJ2-7; D remains unclear. The CDR3 contains 15 residues. V was pared by 0 bases and J by 6 bases, with 16 bases between. Germline V CDR1 and CDR2: SGHRS, YFSETQ. The CDR3 loop is CASSLVAGLVAEQYF. In DNA form, the CDR3 reads TGCGCCAGCAGCTTGGTGGCAGGTTTGGTAGCCGAGCAGTACTTC.

The chain recombines TRBV11-2 with TRBJ2-1; TRBD2 matches 8 bases. Trimming at V came to 4 bases and at J to 2 bases, leaving 7 bases not matched to a gene. From germline, CDR1 is SGHAT and CDR2 FQNNGV. The CDR3 consists of 16 residues. The CDR3 here is CASSSPAGGAYNEQFF. As DNA, the CDR3 is TGTGCCAGCAGCTCCCCTGCCGGGGGGGCCTACAATGAGCAGTTCTTC.

The chain links TRBV5-4 to TRBJ1-6; the match to TRBD1 covers 10 bases. Germline V gene data show CDR1 as SGHNT and CDR2 as YYREEE (reference sequence). The V segment lost 2 bases and the J segment 9 bases; nucleotides outside the gene matches: 5. The CDR3 runs 15 residues. The DNA for the CDR3 is TGTGCCAGCAGCTTAGTCCGGGACAGGGGTTCACCCCTCCACTTT. Translated: CASSLVRDRGSPLHF.

Remarks on this clone: Other DNA sequences of this sample code for an identical CDR3. V is TRBV5-1 and J is TRBJ2-3; TRBD2 is a possible D gene (6 bases). This CDR3 has 15 residues. The V end was cut by 0 bases, the J end by 1 base, with 9 bases between. Germline V CDR1 and CDR2: SGHRS, YFSETQ. The CDR3 nucleotides are TGCGCCAGCAGCTTGGAGGCTAGCGGCACAGATACGCAGTATTTT. It is translated as CASSLEASGTDTQYF.

The chain combines TRBV5-5 with TRBJ1-2; a weak D match, TRBD1 (6 bases). Germline lookup yields CDR1 SGHKS and CDR2 YYEKEE (reference sequence). This CDR3 has 13 amino acids. V lost 2 bases and J lost 1, with 6 bases in between. DNA for the CDR3: TGTGCCAGCAGCTTAGGGGGTAACTATGGCTACACCTTC. It translates to CASSLGGNYGYTF.

The chain carries TRBV28 and TRBJ2-7; tentative D call: TRBD2 (5 bases). The V gene lost 1 base and the J gene lost 7 bases, with 8 bases spanning the gap. CDR3 length: 12 residues. In germline, CDR1 is MDHEN, CDR2 SYDVKM. CDR3: CASSLSGWEQYF. The CDR3 DNA reads as TGTGCCAGCAGTTTATCGGGATGGGAGCAGTACTTC.

In this sample, this clone turned up a few times. The chain recombines TRBV7-3 with TRBJ2-1; 12 nucleotides match TRBD2. This CDR3 comprises 16 residues. Germline values: CDR1 SGHTA, CDR2 FQGTGA. V shed 5 bases and J 4 bases; nucleotides not matched to a gene: 6. The DNA of the CDR3 is TGTGCCAGCAGCCCGGGACTAGCGGGCCTATACAATGAGCAGTTCTTC. It is translated as CASSPGLAGLYNEQFF.

This chain links TRBV2 with TRBJ2-5; 10 positions match TRBD2. Germline-derived CDR1 and CDR2 are SNHLY and FYNNEI. The CDR3 is 14 residues long. V shed 10 bases and J 4 bases; nucleotides not matched to a gene: 9. The CDR3 here is CATSSGSSRETQYF. The CDR3, as DNA: TGTGCCACCTCTAGCGGGAGTAGTCGAGAGACCCAGTACTTC.

This clone was recorded only once. The chain uses TRBV7-8 and TRBJ2-1; TRBD2 agrees at 9 bases. There are 16 residues in the CDR3. The germline V gene encodes CDR1 SGHVS and CDR2 FQNEAQ. Trimming removed 2 bases from V and 7 bases from J; junction bases left unmatched: 9. CDR3 DNA: TGTGCCAGCAGCTTACTCCAGCGGGAGGTAGGGAATGAGCAGTTCTTC. This translates into CASSLLQREVGNEQFF.

The chain is built from TRBV5-4 and TRBJ1-1; TRBD1 matches 7 bases. Germline CDR1 and CDR2: SGHNT and YYREEE (reference sequence). The CDR3 has 14 amino acids. V shed 4 bases and J 4 bases; nucleotides not matched to a gene: 7. The CDR3: CASSGQGDLTEAFF. In DNA form, the CDR3 reads TGTGCCAGCAGCGGCCAGGGGGATCTCACTGAAGCTTTCTTT.

This chain uses TRBV5-1 with TRBJ2-2, with 7 bases fitting TRBD1. The V gene end was trimmed by 4 bases and the J gene end by 4 bases; junction bases not matched to a gene: 4. The CDR3 runs to 14 residues. CDR1 SGHRS and CDR2 YFSETQ come from the germline V gene. CDR3 in amino acids: CASSDRALTGELFF. CDR3 coding DNA: TGCGCCAGCAGCGACAGGGCTCTCACCGGGGAGCTGTTTTTT.

The chain joins TRBV9 to TRBJ1-1; D gene uncertain. Trimming removed 2 bases from V and 5 bases from J, with 16 bases in between. Germline CDR1 reads SGDLS; CDR2 reads YYNGEE. CDR3 length: 15 amino acids. The CDR3 loop is CASSVGPSRVTEAFF. The CDR3 bases are TGTGCCAGCAGCGTGGGCCCATCCCGGGTAACTGAAGCTTTCTTT.

As concerns this clone: This sample includes further DNA sequences coding for the same CDR3. V usage is TRBV11-2 and J usage is TRBJ2-5, with 10 bases lining up with TRBD2. The CDR3 has 15 amino acids. Germline values: CDR1 SGHAT, CDR2 FQNNGV. V was pared by 2 bases and J by 3 bases, with 3 bases of the junction left unmatched. In nucleotides, the CDR3 is TGTGCCAGCAGCTTATTAGCGGGGGGAAAAGAGACCCAGTACTTC. Encoded protein: CASSLLAGGKETQYF.

The chain carries TRBV7-9 and TRBJ1-4, with TRBD1 matching over 11 bases. Germline assignment: CDR1 SEHNR and CDR2 FQNEAQ (reference sequence). V lost 4 bases, J lost 7 bases, and 8 bases stayed unmatched. CDR3 length: 16 amino acids. CDR3 region: CASSYQPGQGVEKLFF. The CDR3 DNA reads as TGTGCCAGCAGCTACCAGCCGGGACAGGGGGTTGAAAAACTGTTTTTT.

V gene TRBV27 combines with J gene TRBJ1-5, with D possibly matching TRBD1 (6 bases). V dropped 3 bases and J dropped 6 bases, with 12 bases sitting between them. This CDR3 comprises 14 residues. Per germline, CDR1 MNHEY and CDR2 SMNVEV (reference sequence). CDR3 nucleotides: TGTGCCAGCAGTTTGAGAGGGGGGGGTCAGCCCCAGCATTTT. It is translated as CASSLRGGGQPQHF.

The chain carries TRBV28 and TRBJ1-2; D is perhaps TRBD1 (5 bases). Germline V lookup: CDR1 MDHEN, CDR2 SYDVKM. The CDR3 has 13 amino acids. The ends were cut back, 5 bases at V and 4 bases at J, with 11 bases in the middle. CDR3: CASSVREIYGYTF. DNA of the CDR3: TGTGCCAGCAGTGTCAGGGAAATCTATGGCTACACCTTC.

The V gene is TRBV9, the J gene TRBJ1-1, with D possibly TRBD1 on 6 matching bases. The CDR3 runs 16 residues. Germline CDR1 and CDR2: SGDLS and YYNGEE. Between the trimmed V and J ends, which lost 0 bases and 4 bases, there was a span of 16 bases. CDR3 DNA: TGTGCCAGCAGCGTAGTTCCGACCCAGGGGAGCACTGAAGCTTTCTTT. This codes for CASSVVPTQGSTEAFF.

The table lists this clone with a few counts. This chain links TRBV14 with TRBJ2-7; unclear D gene. The CDR3 has 14 residues. Trimming took 0 bases from V and 2 from J, leaving 8 bases between them. Germline V lookup: CDR1 SGHDN, CDR2 FVKESK. The chain's CDR3 is CASSQELTPYEQYF. DNA for the CDR3: TGTGCCAGCAGCCAAGAACTAACCCCCTACGAGCAGTACTTC.